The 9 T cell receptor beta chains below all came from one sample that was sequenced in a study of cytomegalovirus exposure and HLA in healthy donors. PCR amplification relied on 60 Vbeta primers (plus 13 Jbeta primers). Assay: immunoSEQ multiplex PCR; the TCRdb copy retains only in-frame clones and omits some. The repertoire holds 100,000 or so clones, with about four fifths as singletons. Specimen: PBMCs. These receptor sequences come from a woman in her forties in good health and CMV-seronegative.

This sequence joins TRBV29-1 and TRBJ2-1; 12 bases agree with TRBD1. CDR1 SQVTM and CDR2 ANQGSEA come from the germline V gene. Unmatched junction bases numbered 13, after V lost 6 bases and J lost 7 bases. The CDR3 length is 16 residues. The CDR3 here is CSVGEPGTGGMNEQFF. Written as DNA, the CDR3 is TGCAGCGTGGGCGAACCCGGGACAGGGGGCATGAATGAGCAGTTCTTC.

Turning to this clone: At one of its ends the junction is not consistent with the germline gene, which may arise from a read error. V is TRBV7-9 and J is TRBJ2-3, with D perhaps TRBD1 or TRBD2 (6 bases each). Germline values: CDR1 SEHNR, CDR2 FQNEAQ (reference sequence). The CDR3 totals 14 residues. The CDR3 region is CSSSLGGLINTQYF. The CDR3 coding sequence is TGTTCCAGCAGCTTAGGGGGACTCATTAATACGCAGTATTTT.

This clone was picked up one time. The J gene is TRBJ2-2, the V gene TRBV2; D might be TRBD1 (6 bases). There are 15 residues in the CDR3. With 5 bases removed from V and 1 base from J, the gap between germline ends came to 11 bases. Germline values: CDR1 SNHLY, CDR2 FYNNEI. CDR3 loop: CASSSGTLNTGELFF. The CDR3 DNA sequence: TGTGCCAGCAGTTCCGGGACACTGAACACCGGGGAGCTGTTTTTT.

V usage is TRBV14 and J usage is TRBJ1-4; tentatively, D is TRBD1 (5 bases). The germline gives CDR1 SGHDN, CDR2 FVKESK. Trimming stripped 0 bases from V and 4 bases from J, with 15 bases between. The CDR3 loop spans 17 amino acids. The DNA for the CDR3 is TGTGCCAGCAGCCAAGAGTCGCCAGGGAGGGGTAATGAAAAACTGTTTTTT. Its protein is CASSQESPGRGNEKLFF. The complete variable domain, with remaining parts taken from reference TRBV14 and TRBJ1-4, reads EAGVTQFPSHSVIEKGQTVTLRCDPISGHDNLYWYRRVMGKEIKFLLHFVKESKQDESGMPNNRFLAERTGGTYSTLKVQPAELEDSGVYFCASSQESPGRGNEKLFFGSGTQLSVL.

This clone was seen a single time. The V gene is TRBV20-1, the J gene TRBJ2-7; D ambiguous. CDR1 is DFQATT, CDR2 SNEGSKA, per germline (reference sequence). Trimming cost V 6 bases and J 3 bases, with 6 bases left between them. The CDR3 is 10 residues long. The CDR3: CSAINYEQYF. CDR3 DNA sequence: TGCAGTGCAATTAACTACGAGCAGTACTTC.

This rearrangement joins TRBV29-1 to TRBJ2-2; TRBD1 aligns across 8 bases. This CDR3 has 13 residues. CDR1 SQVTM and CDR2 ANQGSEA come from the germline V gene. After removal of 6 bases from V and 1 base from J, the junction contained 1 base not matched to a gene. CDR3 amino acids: CSVDRGNTGELFF. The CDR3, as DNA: TGCAGCGTCGACAGGGGGAACACCGGGGAGCTGTTTTTT.

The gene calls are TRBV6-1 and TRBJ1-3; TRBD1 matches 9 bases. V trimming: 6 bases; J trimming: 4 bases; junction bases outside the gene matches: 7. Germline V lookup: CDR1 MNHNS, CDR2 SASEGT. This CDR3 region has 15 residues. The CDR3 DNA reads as TGTGCCAGCAGGGCGGACAGGGGCCGCGGAAACACCATATATTTT. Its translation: CASRADRGRGNTIYF.

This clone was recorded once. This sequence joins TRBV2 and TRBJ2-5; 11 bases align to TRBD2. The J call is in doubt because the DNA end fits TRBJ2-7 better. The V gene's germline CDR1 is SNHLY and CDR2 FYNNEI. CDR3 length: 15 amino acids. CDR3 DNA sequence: TGTGCCAGCAGTGACATAGCGGGAGGGATCTACGAGCAGTACTTC. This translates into CASSDIAGGIYEQYF.

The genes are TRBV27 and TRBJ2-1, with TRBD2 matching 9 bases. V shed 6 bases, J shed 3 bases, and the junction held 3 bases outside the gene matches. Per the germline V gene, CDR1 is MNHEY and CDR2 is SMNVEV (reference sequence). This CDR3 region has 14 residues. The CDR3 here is CASRAGGYYNEQFF. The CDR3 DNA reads TGTGCCAGCAGGGCGGGGGGGTACTACAATGAGCAGTTCTTC.